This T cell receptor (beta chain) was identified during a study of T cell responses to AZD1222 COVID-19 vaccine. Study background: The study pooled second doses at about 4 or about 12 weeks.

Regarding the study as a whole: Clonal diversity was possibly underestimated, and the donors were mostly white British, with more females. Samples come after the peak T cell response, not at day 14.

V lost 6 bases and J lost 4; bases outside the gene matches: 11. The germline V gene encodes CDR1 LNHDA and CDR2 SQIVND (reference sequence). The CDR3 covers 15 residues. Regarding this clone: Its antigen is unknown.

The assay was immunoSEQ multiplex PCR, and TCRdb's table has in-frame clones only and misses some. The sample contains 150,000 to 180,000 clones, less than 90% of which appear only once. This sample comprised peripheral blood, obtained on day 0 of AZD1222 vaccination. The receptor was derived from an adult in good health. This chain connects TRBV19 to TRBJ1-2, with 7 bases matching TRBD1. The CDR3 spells CASRLPGGDSYGYTF. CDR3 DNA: TGTGCCAGTAGACTTCCGGGGGGGGACAGCTATGGCTACACCTTC.